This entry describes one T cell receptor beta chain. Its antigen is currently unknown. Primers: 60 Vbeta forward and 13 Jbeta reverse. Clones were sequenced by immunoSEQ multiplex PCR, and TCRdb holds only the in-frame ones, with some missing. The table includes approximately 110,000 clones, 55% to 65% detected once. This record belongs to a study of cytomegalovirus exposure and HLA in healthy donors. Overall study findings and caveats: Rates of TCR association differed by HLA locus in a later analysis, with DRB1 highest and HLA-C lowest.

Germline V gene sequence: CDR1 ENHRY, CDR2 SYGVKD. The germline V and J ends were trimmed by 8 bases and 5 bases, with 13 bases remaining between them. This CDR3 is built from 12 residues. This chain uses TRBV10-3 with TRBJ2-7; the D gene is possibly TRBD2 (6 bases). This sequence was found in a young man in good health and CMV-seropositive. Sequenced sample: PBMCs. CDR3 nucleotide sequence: TGTGCCATCGGGACTGGGGGTCACGAGCAGTACTTC. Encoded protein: CAIGTGGHEQYF.